One T cell receptor (beta chain) is described in this entry. The CDR3 has 13 amino acids. V shed 3 bases and J 7 bases; nucleotides not matched to a gene: 3. Germline CDR1 and CDR2: SGDLS and YYNGEE. This sample is part of a study of blood T cell repertoires in COVID-19. Method: immunoSEQ multiplex PCR; TCRdb's copy keeps in-frame clones and lacks some. The sample lists 60,000 to 85,000 clones; roughly 91% were seen once. The V gene is TRBV9, the J gene TRBJ1-2; 10 positions match TRBD1. The sample comprised peripheral blood. This clonotype was obtained from a woman at least 80 years old with active or convalescent COVID-19. CDR3 DNA sequence: TGTGCCAGCAGCGGACAGGGGGCGGGTGGCTACACCTTC. Translating gives CASSGQGAGGYTF.